A selection of T cell receptor beta chains follows, all from one sample in a study of T cell clonotyping in hematopoietic cell transplantation. Clones were read by immunoSEQ multiplex PCR, and TCRdb kept only the in-frame ones, dropping some. Among some 29,000 clones, 82% were seen once, and the ten largest hold roughly 1.8%. Sequences were derived from peripheral blood mononuclear cells, sampled before stem cell transplant. Every receptor here comes from a man aged 40-49 years with acute myeloid leukemia. Some clones in this sample may be carry-over from other donors' samples. Each CDR3 is given with its conserved first and last residue. A D gene is named only where the DNA matches it firmly. Clone size is not always given. Where it is, it says once, few, many or a class for expanded clones.

clone_size	d_call	v_call	j_call	cdr3_nt	cdr3_aa
.	.	TRBV13	TRBJ2-7	TGTGCCAGCAGCTTATCCGCAGGAGGGGAGCAGTACTTC	CASSLSAGGEQYF
.	.	TRBV5-1	TRBJ2-2	TGCGCCAGCAGCTTGGACGGGGATCGAACCACCGGGGAGCTGTTTTTT	CASSLDGDRTTGELFF
.	.	TRBV11-3	TRBJ1-1	TGTGCCTCGAACCGGGCTAACACTGAAGCTTTCTTT	CASNRANTEAFF
.	.	TRBV5-1	TRBJ1-1	TGCGCCAGCAGCTTGGAAGGGGATCGGGGCACTGAAGCTTTCTTT	CASSLEGDRGTEAFF
.	.	TRBV5-4	TRBJ1-2	TGTGCCAGCAGCTTGGCAGGAGACAGTCCCGGCGGCTACACCTTC	CASSLAGDSPGGYTF
.	TRBD2	TRBV10-3	TRBJ2-1	TGTGCCATCAGTGAGTCGTGGGAGGGGTACAATGAGCAGTTCTTC	CAISESWEGYNEQFF
few	.	TRBV5-1	TRBJ1-5	TGCGCCAGCAGCTTGGCGTGGAACCAGCCCCAGCATTTT	CASSLAWNQPQHF
.	.	TRBV30	TRBJ1-5	TGTGCCTGGAGTTCGACGGGGACCCTCAAGGACCAGCCCCAGCATTTT	CAWSSTGTLKDQPQHF
.	.	TRBV7-2	TRBJ2-1	TGTGCCAGCAGCTTAGGAGTTAGCTATGAGCAGTTCTTC	CASSLGVSYEQFF
.	TRBD1	TRBV19	TRBJ1-5	TGTGCCAGTAGCCGGACAGGGGTCGGGATAGTGAGCAATCAGCCCCAGCATTTT	CASSRTGVGIVSNQPQHF
.	.	TRBV7-9	TRBJ2-2	TGTGCCAGCAGCTCCCCCCCTTTTAATACCGGGGAGCTGTTTTTT	CASSSPPFNTGELFF
.	.	TRBV5-1	TRBJ1-1	TGCGCCAGCAGCTTAGGGGGGAACACTGAAGCTTTCTTT	CASSLGGNTEAFF
few	.	TRBV7-3	TRBJ2-5	TGTGCCAGCAGCTTAACGCTTGGAGAGACCCAGTACTTC	CASSLTLGETQYF
.	.	TRBV7-2	TRBJ1-1	TGTGCCAGCTGGGCCGGCCTTTGGAACACTGAAGCTTTCTTT	CASWAGLWNTEAFF
.	TRBD1	TRBV28	TRBJ1-1	TGTGCCAGCAGACTGACAGGGATTGCCACTGAAGCTTTCTTT	CASRLTGIATEAFF
.	.	TRBV30	TRBJ2-5	TGTGCCTGGAGTGTTCGGGAGACCCAGTACTTC	CAWSVRETQYF
.	TRBD1	TRBV28	TRBJ2-6	TGTGCCAGCAGATTACAGGGGGCTGGGGCCAACGTCCTGACTTTC	CASRLQGAGANVLTF
.	.	TRBV6-5	TRBJ1-2	TGTGCCAGCAGTTGGGAAAACGGCTATGGCTACACCTTC	CASSWENGYGYTF
.	TRBD2	TRBV11-2	TRBJ2-5	TGTGCCAGCAGGGAAGCGGGGGGCAGCCAAGAGACCCAGTACTTC	CASREAGGSQETQYF
medium-sized	.	TRBV10-3	TRBJ1-2	TGTGCCATCAGTGAGTCGGAAAGGGTCTACACCTTC	CAISESERVYTF
.	TRBD1	TRBV5-1	TRBJ2-2	TGCGCCAGCAGCAAGGGCGGACAGGGGCTTTCCGGGGAGCTGTTTTTT	CASSKGGQGLSGELFF
.	.	TRBV30	TRBJ1-6	TGTGCCTGGAGTGTACCTAGGATCCGGGGACGCAGCTCCTATAATTCACCCCTCCACTTT	CAWSVPRIRGRSSYNSPLHF
.	.	TRBV10-3	TRBJ2-7	TGTACCATCAGACCTCATAGGGACTCGAACTACGAGCAGTACTTC	CTIRPHRDSNYEQYF